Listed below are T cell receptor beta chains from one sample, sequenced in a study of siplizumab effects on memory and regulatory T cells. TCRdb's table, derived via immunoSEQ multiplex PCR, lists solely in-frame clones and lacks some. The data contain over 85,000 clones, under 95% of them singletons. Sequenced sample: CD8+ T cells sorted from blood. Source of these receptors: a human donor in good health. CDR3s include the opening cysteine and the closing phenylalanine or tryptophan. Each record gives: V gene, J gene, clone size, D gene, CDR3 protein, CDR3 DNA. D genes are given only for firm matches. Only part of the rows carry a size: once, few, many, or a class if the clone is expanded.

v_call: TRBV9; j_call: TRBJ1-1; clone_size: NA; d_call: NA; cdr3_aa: CASSVGLGVQTEAFF; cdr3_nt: TGTGCCAGCAGCGTAGGTCTTGGGGTTCAAACTGAAGCTTTCTTT
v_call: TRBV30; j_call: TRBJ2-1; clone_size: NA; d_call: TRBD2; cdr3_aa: CASAGTSYNEQFF; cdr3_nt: TGTGCCTCAGCGGGGACCTCCTACAATGAGCAGTTCTTC
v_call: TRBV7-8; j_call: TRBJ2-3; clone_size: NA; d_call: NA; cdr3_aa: CASSSRTSEQYF; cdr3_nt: TGTGCCAGCAGCTCTAGAACTAGTGAGCAGTATTTT
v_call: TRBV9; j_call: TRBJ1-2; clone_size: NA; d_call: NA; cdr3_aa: CASSESRTGGNYGYTF; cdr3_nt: TGTGCCAGCAGCGAGAGCCGGACGGGAGGGAACTATGGCTACACCTTC
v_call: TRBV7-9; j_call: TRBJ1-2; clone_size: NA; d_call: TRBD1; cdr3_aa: CASSQGQDYGYTF; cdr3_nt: TGTGCCAGCAGCCAAGGACAGGACTATGGCTACACCTTC
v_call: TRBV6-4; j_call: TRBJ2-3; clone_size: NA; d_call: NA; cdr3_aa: CASSDRADPVPPDTQYF; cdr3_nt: TGTGCCAGCAGTGACAGGGCAGACCCGGTACCCCCAGATACGCAGTATTTT
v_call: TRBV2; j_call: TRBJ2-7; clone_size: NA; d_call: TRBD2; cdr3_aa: CASRETSGGYEQYF; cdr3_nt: TGTGCCAGCAGAGAGACTAGCGGGGGCTACGAGCAGTACTTC
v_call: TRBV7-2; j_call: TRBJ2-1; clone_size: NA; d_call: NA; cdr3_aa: CASSLWAEVWESEQFF; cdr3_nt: TGTGCCAGCAGCTTGTGGGCGGAGGTCTGGGAGAGTGAGCAGTTCTTC
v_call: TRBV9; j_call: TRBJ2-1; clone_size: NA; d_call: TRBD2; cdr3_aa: CASSTGTSGIVDNEQFF; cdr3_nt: TGTGCCAGCAGCACCGGGACTAGCGGGATCGTTGACAATGAGCAGTTCTTC
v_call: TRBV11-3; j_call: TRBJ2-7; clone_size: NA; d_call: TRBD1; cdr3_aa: CASRETGGLEQYF; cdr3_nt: TGTGCCAGCAGGGAGACAGGGGGCCTCGAGCAGTACTTC
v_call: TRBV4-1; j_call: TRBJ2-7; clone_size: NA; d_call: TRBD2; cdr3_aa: CASSLIAGLSSSYEQYF; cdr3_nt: TGCGCCAGCAGCCTGATAGCGGGGCTTAGCAGCTCCTACGAGCAGTACTTC
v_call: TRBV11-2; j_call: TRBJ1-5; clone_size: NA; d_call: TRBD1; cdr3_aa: CASSLDRNQPQHF; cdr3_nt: TGTGCCAGCAGCTTGGACAGGAATCAGCCCCAGCATTTT
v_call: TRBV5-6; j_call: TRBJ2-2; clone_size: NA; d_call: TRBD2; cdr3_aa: CASSLALAGTGELFF; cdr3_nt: TGTGCCAGCAGCTTGGCGCTAGCGGGAACCGGGGAGCTGTTTTTT
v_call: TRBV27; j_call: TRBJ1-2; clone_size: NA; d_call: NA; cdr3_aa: CASSFLGEANYGYTF; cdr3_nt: TGTGCCAGCAGTTTCTTGGGGGAAGCTAACTATGGCTACACCTTC
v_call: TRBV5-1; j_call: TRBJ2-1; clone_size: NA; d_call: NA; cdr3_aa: CASSPAGQYNEQFF; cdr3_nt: TGCGCCAGCAGCCCCGCCGGACAGTACAATGAGCAGTTCTTC
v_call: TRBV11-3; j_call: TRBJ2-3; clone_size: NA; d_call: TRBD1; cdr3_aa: CASSLETGVTQYF; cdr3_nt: TGTGCCAGCAGCCTCGAGACAGGGGTTACGCAGTATTTT
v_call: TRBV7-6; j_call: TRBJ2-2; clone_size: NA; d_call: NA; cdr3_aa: CASSLGPGGETGELFF; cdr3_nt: TGTGCCAGCAGCTTAGGGCCCGGGGGCGAGACCGGGGAGCTGTTTTTT
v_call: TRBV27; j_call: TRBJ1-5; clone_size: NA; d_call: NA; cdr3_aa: CASSLSAFNSNQPQHF; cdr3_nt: TGTGCCAGCAGTTTATCGGCATTCAATAGCAATCAGCCCCAGCATTTT
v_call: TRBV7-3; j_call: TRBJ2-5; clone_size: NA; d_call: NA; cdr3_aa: CASPLPGGTQETQYF; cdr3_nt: TGTGCCAGCCCGCTTCCCGGGGGCACCCAAGAGACCCAGTACTTC
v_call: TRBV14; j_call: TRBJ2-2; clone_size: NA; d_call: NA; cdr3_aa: CASSPPGREFPNRNTGELFF; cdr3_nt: TGTGCCAGCAGCCCCCCGGGCAGGGAGTTCCCTAACCGGAACACCGGGGAGCTGTTTTTT
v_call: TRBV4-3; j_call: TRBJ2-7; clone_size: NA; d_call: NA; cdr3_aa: CASSVDQAYEQYF; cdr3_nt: TGCGCCAGCAGCGTGGATCAGGCCTACGAGCAGTACTTC
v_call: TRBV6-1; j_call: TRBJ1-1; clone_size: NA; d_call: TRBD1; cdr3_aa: CASRDRAGTEAFF; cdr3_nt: TGTGCCAGCAGGGACAGGGCCGGGACTGAAGCTTTCTTT
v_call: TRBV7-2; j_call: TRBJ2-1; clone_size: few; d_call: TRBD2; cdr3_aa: CASSLSLAGVEQFF; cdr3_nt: TGTGCCAGCAGCTTATCCCTAGCGGGAGTTGAGCAGTTCTTC
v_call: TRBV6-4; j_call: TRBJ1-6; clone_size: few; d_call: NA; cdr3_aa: CASSDRDNSPLHF; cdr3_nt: TGTGCCAGCAGTGACAGGGATAATTCACCCCTCCACTTT
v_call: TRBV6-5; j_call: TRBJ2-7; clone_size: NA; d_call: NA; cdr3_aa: CASSAGQTYEQYF; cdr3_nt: TGTGCCAGCAGTGCAGGCCAAACCTACGAGCAGTACTTC
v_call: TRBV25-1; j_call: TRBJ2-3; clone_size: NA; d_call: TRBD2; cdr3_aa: CASSLAGGWDTQYF; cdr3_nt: TGTGCCAGCAGTTTAGCGGGAGGTTGGGATACGCAGTATTTT
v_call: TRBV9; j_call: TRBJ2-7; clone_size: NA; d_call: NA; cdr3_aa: CASSRLGDPTYEQYF; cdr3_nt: TGTGCCAGCAGCCGCCTCGGGGACCCCACCTACGAGCAGTACTTC
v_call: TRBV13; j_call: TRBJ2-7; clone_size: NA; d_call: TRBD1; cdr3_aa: CASSVGTGIRYEQYF; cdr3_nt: TGTGCCAGCAGCGTAGGGACAGGGATTCGATACGAGCAGTACTTC
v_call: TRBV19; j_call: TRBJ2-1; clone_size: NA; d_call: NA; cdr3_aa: CASSMYNEQFF; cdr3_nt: TGTGCCAGTAGTATGTACAATGAGCAGTTCTTC
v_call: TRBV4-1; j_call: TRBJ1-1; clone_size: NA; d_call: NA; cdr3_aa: CASSLLTNTEAFF; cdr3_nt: TGCGCCAGCAGCCTCCTTACGAACACTGAAGCTTTCTTT
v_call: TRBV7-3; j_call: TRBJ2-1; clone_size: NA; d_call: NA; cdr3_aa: CASSLGGRYNEQFF; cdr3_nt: TGTGCCAGCAGCTTAGGAGGCCGTTACAATGAGCAGTTCTTC
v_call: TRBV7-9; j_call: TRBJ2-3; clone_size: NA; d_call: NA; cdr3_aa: CASSLVIVDTQYF; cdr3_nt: TGTGCCAGCAGCTTAGTCATAGTGGATACGCAGTATTTT
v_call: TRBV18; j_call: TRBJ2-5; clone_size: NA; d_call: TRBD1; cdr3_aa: CASSPRQGLRETQYF; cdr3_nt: TGTGCCAGCTCACCACGACAGGGGTTGCGTGAGACCCAGTACTTC
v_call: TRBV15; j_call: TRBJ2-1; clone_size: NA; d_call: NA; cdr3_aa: CATRRRDEQFF; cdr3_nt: TGTGCCACCCGCCGGCGGGATGAGCAGTTCTTC
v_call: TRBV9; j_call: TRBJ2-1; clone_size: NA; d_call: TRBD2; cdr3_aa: CASSVVSGALNEQFF; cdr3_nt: TGTGCCAGCAGCGTAGTTAGCGGGGCATTGAATGAGCAGTTCTTC
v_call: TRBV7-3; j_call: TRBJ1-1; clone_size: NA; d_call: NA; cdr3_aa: CASSKTGMNTEAFF; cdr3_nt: TGTGCCAGCAGCAAGACAGGTATGAACACTGAAGCTTTCTTT
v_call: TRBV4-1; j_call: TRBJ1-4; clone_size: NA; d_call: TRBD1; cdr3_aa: CASSQDPTGEREKLFF; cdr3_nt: TGCGCCAGCAGCCAAGACCCGACAGGGGAGAGAGAAAAACTGTTTTTT
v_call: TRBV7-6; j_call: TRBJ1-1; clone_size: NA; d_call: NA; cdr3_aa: CASIELAGGTEAFF; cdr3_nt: TGTGCCAGCATCGAATTGGCAGGCGGCACTGAAGCTTTCTTT
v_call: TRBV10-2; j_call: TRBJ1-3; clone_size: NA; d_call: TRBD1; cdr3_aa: CASSLDRGVGNTIYF; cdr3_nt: TGCGCCAGCAGTCTTGACAGGGGTGTGGGAAACACCATATATTTT
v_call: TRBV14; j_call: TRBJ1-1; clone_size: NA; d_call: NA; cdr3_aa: CASSPFGEWAFF; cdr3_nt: TGTGCCAGCAGCCCATTTGGGGAATGGGCTTTCTTT
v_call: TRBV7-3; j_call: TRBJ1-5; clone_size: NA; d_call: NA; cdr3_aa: CASTSTPDGWGDHESQPQHF; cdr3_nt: TGTGCCAGCACCTCCACCCCCGATGGCTGGGGGGACCATGAAAGTCAGCCCCAGCATTTT
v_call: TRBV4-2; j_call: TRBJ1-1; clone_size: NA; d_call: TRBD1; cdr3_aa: CASSQTRQGAEAFF; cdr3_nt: TGTGCCAGCAGCCAGACGCGACAGGGGGCTGAAGCTTTCTTT
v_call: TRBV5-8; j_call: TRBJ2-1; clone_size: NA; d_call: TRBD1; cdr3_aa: CASSLVGPGTGGWNEQFF; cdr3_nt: TGTGCCAGCAGCTTGGTGGGCCCCGGGACAGGGGGTTGGAATGAGCAGTTCTTC
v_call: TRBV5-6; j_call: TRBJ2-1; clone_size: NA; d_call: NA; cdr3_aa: CASSLWELDNEQFF; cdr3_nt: TGTGCCAGCAGCTTGTGGGAACTCGACAATGAGCAGTTCTTC
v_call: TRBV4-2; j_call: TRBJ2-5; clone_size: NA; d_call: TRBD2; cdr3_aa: CASSQDERGYQETQYF; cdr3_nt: TGTGCCAGCAGCCAAGACGAGCGGGGGTACCAAGAGACCCAGTACTTC
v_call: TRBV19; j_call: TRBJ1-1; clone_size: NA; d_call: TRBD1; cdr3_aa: CASTPLWDRTPSTEAFF; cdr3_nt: TGTGCCAGTACCCCCTTGTGGGACAGGACACCGAGCACTGAAGCTTTCTTT